This record looks at one T cell receptor beta chain sequence and its context. The sample originates from a study of Ad26.COV2.S vaccination and SARS-CoV-2 variants. Generated by immunoSEQ multiplex PCR, the TCRdb table keeps only in-frame clones and is missing some. The table has more than 300,000 clones, 70% to 90% seen once; the top ten hold 1.9%. Treatment of the sample: about 20 received Ad26.COV2.S at low or high dose, single or two shots; 5 received placebo; per-sample allocation not given. Sampling was performed 63 days after the first vaccine or placebo injection. V lost 7 bases to trimming and J lost 8 bases; unmatched junction nucleotides: 13. Germline CDR1 and CDR2: MNHEY and SVGAGI. This CDR3 has 15 residues.

The receptor was isolated from a person aged 18-60 years who received the Ad26.COV2.S COVID-19 vaccine or a placebo. The source material was peripheral blood, sampled in a trial of Ad26.COV2.S vaccine versus placebo. The chain links TRBV6-5 to TRBJ2-1; the match to TRBD2 covers 8 bases. This CDR3 reads CASTGGRGAVYEQFF. The CDR3 DNA reads as TGTGCCAGCACAGGAGGGCGGGGGGCGGTATATGAGCAGTTCTTC.